A single sample is the source of the 18 T cell receptor beta chains below, sequenced in a study of human T cells and chemical hapten exposure. Using its own MiXCR run on the RACE reads, TCRdb lists one record per CDR3 protein. This table has around 330,000 distinct CDR3 sequences, around 5.5% appearing once. The sample's time point: pre-sensitization, week 0. Treatment specified: therapeutic diphenylcyclopropenone sensitization with weekly scalp DPC. Material: whole blood, obtained in connection with sensitization to the hapten diphenylcyclopropenone (DPC). The receptor source for this set is a woman aged 18-29 years with alopecia areata. Some clones in this sample may be carry-over from other donors' samples.

Ten or more counts support this clonotype. The chain recombines TRBV6-5 with TRBJ2-3; D is unclear. Deletions cut 2 bases from V and 2 bases from J, with 8 bases between. Germline CDR1 MNHEY, CDR2 SVGAGI. The CDR3 length is 14 residues. CDR3 in amino acids: CASSYRLITDTQYF. The CDR3 DNA reads as TGTGCCAGCAGTTACCGTCTGATCACAGATACGCAGTATTTT.

This clonotype was seen more than once but under ten times. V and J are TRBV11-2 and TRBJ2-1; tentatively, D is TRBD1 (5 bases). Germline loops: CDR1 SGHAT, CDR2 FQNNGV. The CDR3 runs 14 residues. Deletions cut 3 bases from V and 5 bases from J, with 11 bases between. CDR3 in amino acids: CASSFLRGHNEQFF. Here the CDR3 DNA reads TGTGCCAGCAGCTTCCTAAGGGGTCACAATGAGCAGTTCTTC.

This clonotype was observed a handful of times. V usage is TRBV12-3 or TRBV12-4 and J usage is TRBJ2-1; D remains unclear. V lost 2 bases to trimming and J lost 10 bases, with 9 bases between them. The CDR3 has 12 residues. CDR3 sequence reads: CASSLLLDEQFF. CDR3 nucleotides: TGTGCCAGCAGTTTACTCCTGGACGAGCAGTTCTTC.

The chain joins TRBV18 to TRBJ1-6, with D hard to call. Trimming shortened V by 6 bases and J by 8 bases, and 8 bases separated the two germline ends. CDR1 and CDR2 (germline): KGHSH, LQKENI. This CDR3 is 12 amino acids long. The CDR3 sequence: CASSKADSPLHF. CDR3 sequence (DNA): TGTGCCAGCTCTAAGGCCGATTCACCCCTCCACTTT.

CDR3 loop: CASSSDLGASNYGYTF. CDR3 nucleotides: TGTGCCAGCAGCTCCGACCTAGGGGCTTCTAACTATGGCTACACCTTC. The V gene is TRBV13, the J gene TRBJ1-2; weak D call: TRBD1 (5 bases). CDR3 size: 16 residues. The V end was cut by 4 bases, the J end by 0 bases, with 15 bases between. CDR1 PRHDT and CDR2 FYEKMQ come from the germline V gene (reference sequence).

This clonotype was seen ten or more times. V and J are TRBV6-2 or TRBV6-3 and TRBJ2-7; D unclear. CDR1 is MNHEY, CDR2 SVGEGT, per germline. The CDR3 length is 14 residues. The ends were cut back, 6 bases at V and 6 bases at J, with 18 bases in the middle. This CDR3 reads CASSPPGPRGEQYF. CDR3 coding DNA: TGTGCCAGCAGCCCACCTGGACCAAGAGGCGAGCAGTACTTC.

The V and J genes are TRBV6-1 and TRBJ1-3; D ambiguous. From germline, CDR1 is MNHNS and CDR2 SASEGT. The CDR3 is 12 amino acids. Trimming shortened V by 11 bases and J by 4 bases, and 12 bases separated the two germline ends. DNA of the CDR3: TGTGCCGCTAGAGGATCAGGAAACACCATATATTTT. Encoded protein: CAARGSGNTIYF.

This clonotype was recorded many times. The V and J genes are TRBV7-9 and TRBJ2-3, with TRBD2 as a possible D gene (7 bases). Germline V lookup: CDR1 SEHNR, CDR2 FQNEAQ (reference sequence). The germline V and J ends were trimmed by 8 bases and 6 bases, with 21 bases remaining between them. The CDR3 is 15 residues long. The DNA for the CDR3 is TGTGCCAGCTCTCAGAGGGGGGGTGCGAAGGATACGCAGTATTTT. Its protein product is CASSQRGGAKDTQYF. The full variable domain, in which reference TRBV7-9 and TRBJ2-3 provide the parts outside the CDR3, is DTGVSQNPRHKITKRGQNVTFRCDPISEHNRLYWYRQTLGQGPEFLTYFQNEAQLEKSRLLSDRFSAERPKGSFSTLEIQRTEQGDSAMYLCASSQRGGAKDTQYFGPGTRLTVL.

The chain uses TRBV7-2 and TRBJ1-6; no clear D gene. Germline V CDR1 and CDR2: SGHTA, FQGNSA. The CDR3 sequence is 15 residues long. Trimming removed 5 bases from V and 13 bases from J, with 21 bases in between. The CDR3 DNA is TGTGCCAGCAGCGCTTATGTAGGACTCAATAGCCCCCTCCACTTT. Translated, it gives CASSAYVGLNSPLHF. The whole variable domain, filled in from reference TRBV7-2 and TRBJ1-6, reads GAGVSQSPSNKVTEKGKDVELRCDPISGHTALYWYRQSLGQGLEFLIYFQGNSAPDKSGLPSDRFSAERTGGSVSTLTIQRTQQEDSAVYLCASSAYVGLNSPLHFGNGTRLTVT.

The rearrangement uses TRBV12-3 or TRBV12-4 and TRBJ2-7; either TRBD1 or TRBD2 may supply D (5 bases each). The CDR3 runs 12 residues. Trimming took off 6 bases at V and 4 bases at J, with 10 bases between the two ends. The CDR3 DNA is TGTGCCAGCAGAACGGGACGATACGAGCAGTACTTC. Residues: CASRTGRYEQYF.

This clonotype occurred a few times. The chain couples TRBV19 to TRBJ2-2, with unresolved D. V was clipped by 5 bases and J by 6 bases, with 7 bases between them. This CDR3 is built from 12 residues. Germline CDR1 and CDR2: LNHDA and SQIVND (reference sequence). The CDR3 is CASSDWAGELFF. The CDR3, as DNA: TGTGCCAGTAGTGACTGGGCCGGGGAGCTGTTTTTT.

The V gene is TRBV27, the J gene TRBJ2-1; 7 bases line up with TRBD2. The germline V gene encodes CDR1 MNHEY and CDR2 SMNVEV (reference sequence). The ends lost 6 bases at V and 3 bases at J; junction bases unmatched: 8. This CDR3 is built from 15 residues. The CDR3 region is CASSLSGERYNEQFF. DNA for the CDR3: TGTGCCAGCAGCTTAAGCGGGGAGCGCTACAATGAGCAGTTCTTC.

This clonotype was detected ten times or more. The CDR3 region is CASSPSKMAFF. CDR3 in DNA: TGTGCCAGCAGCCCCTCTAAGATGGCTTTCTTT. V is TRBV12-3 or TRBV12-4 and J is TRBJ1-1; the D is unclear. The CDR3 is 11 residues long. Trimming stripped 6 bases from V and 11 bases from J, with 13 bases between.

This chain joins TRBV20-1 and TRBJ2-5; 8 bases map to TRBD2. The CDR3 is 12 amino acids. After removal of 5 bases from V and 5 bases from J, the junction contained 4 bases not matched to a gene. Germline values: CDR1 DFQATT, CDR2 SNEGSKA (reference sequence). The CDR3 protein is CSAELAEETQYF. CDR3 coding DNA: TGCAGTGCTGAACTAGCGGAGGAGACCCAGTACTTC.

The chain uses TRBV5-5 and TRBJ2-2, with D unresolved. Germline CDR1 SGHKS, CDR2 YYEKEE (reference sequence). Trimming removed 1 base from V and 5 bases from J, with 12 bases in between. There are 15 residues in the CDR3. The CDR3 reads CASSLWRELTGELFF. For the CDR3, the DNA is TGTGCCAGCAGCTTGTGGAGAGAATTAACCGGGGAGCTGTTTTTT.

This clonotype was counted ten times or more. The chain recombines TRBV4-2 with TRBJ1-2; TRBD1 agrees at 7 bases. The CDR3 is 15 residues long. Losses at the gene ends were 0 bases for V and 6 bases for J; bases not matched to a gene: 7. CDR1 and CDR2 from the germline V gene are LGHNA and YNFKEQ. The DNA for the CDR3 is TGTGCCAGCAGCCAAGATCTCCAGGGGGGCGATGGCTACACCTTC. It codes for CASSQDLQGGDGYTF.

This clonotype was seen many times. The chain recombines TRBV6-5 with TRBJ1-2; D gene ambiguous. Trimming cost V 3 bases and J 13 bases, with 21 bases left between them. This CDR3 spans 14 amino acids. Germline V gene lookup returns CDR1 MNHEY and CDR2 SVGAGI. The CDR3: CASSYPYSPGFGTF. As DNA, the CDR3 is TGTGCCAGCAGTTATCCCTATAGTCCCGGTTTTGGCACCTTC.

There are many counts of this clonotype. V and J are TRBV12-3 or TRBV12-4 and TRBJ2-6; no reliable D call. Trimming removed 6 bases from V and 0 bases from J, with 3 bases in between. The CDR3 covers 13 residues. The CDR3 DNA reads as TGTGCCAGCAGCTTCTCTGGGGCCAACGTCCTGACTTTC. It encodes CASSFSGANVLTF.